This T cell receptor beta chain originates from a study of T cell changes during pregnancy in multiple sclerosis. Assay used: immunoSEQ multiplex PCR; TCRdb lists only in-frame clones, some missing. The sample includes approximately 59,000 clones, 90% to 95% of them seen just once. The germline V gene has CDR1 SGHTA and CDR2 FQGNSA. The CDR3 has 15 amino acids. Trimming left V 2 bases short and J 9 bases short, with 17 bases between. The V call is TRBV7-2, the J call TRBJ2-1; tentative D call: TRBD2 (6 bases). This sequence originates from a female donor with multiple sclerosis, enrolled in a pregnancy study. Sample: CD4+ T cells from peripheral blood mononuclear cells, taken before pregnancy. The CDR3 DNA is TGTGCCAGCAGCTTAAGCATCCTGCGGGATCGTGAGCAGTTCTTC. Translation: CASSLSILRDREQFF.